This passage covers 8 T cell receptor beta chains from one sample sequenced in a study of spatial heterogeneity in lung cancer. TCRdb re-called the 5' RACE reads through MiXCR, storing one row per CDR3 protein. The profile shows approximately 2,700 distinct CDR3 sequences, roughly 49% of them singletons. The antigens for these receptors are not known. Study results and caveats: Tumors with more nonsynonymous mutations had more expanded intratumoral alpha and beta TCRs.

Time point: sample taken at primary tumor resection. The sample consisted of lung tumor tissue, taken at surgery. The receptors derive from a male donor with early-stage non-small cell lung cancer.

This chain joins TRBV27 and TRBJ1-6; 9 nucleotides match TRBD1. Losses at the gene ends were 3 bases for V and 7 bases for J; bases not matched to a gene: 4. From germline, CDR1 is MNHEY and CDR2 SMNVEV (reference sequence). The CDR3 extends over 15 amino acids. CDR3 protein: CASSFSGTGNSPLHF. In nucleotides, the CDR3 is TGTGCCAGCAGTTTCTCCGGGACAGGGAATTCACCCCTCCACTTT.

This sequence joins TRBV24-1 and TRBJ2-7, with TRBD1 identical over 7 bases. Germline lookup yields CDR1 KGHDR and CDR2 SFDVKD. J gave up 4 bases and V 7 bases, and 6 bases lay outside the gene matches. This CDR3 contains 13 residues. The CDR3 sequence: CATSDRVRYEQYF. DNA of the CDR3: TGTGCCACCAGCGACAGGGTGAGATACGAGCAGTACTTC.

This clonotype was seen a handful of times. J is TRBJ1-5 and V is TRBV28; a weak D match, TRBD1 (5 bases). From germline, CDR1 is MDHEN and CDR2 SYDVKM. Deletions cut 3 bases from V and 3 bases from J, with 9 bases between. CDR3 length: 14 residues. Written as DNA, the CDR3 is TGTGCCAGCAGTTTCACGACAGACAATCAGCCCCAGCATTTT. Its translation: CASSFTTDNQPQHF.

This sequence joins TRBV7-8 and TRBJ2-2; D call uncertain. Germline CDR1 reads SGHVS; CDR2 reads FQNEAQ. The CDR3 has 14 amino acids. V dropped 1 base and J dropped 4 bases, with 7 bases sitting between them. This CDR3 is CASSLGAPTGELFF. DNA for the CDR3: TGTGCCAGCAGCTTAGGAGCCCCCACCGGGGAGCTGTTTTTT.

Within the sample, this clonotype is medium-sized. The genes are TRBV6-2 or TRBV6-3 and TRBJ2-7; 9 nucleotides align to TRBD1. Germline CDR1 and CDR2: MNHEY and SVGEGT. The CDR3 length is 15 residues. V gave up 5 bases and J gave up 3 bases; unmatched junction bases: 8. The CDR3 coding sequence is TGTGCCAGCAGTCGCCCCGGGACAGGGAACTACGAGCAGTACTTC. Amino acid sequence: CASSRPGTGNYEQYF.

This chain uses TRBV7-2 with TRBJ2-3; D is ambiguous. The CDR3 sequence is 12 residues long. Germline V lookup: CDR1 SGHTA, CDR2 FQGNSA. V lost 2 bases to trimming and J lost 4 bases, with 4 bases between them. CDR3 sequence reads: CASSLYADTQYF. Written as DNA, the CDR3 is TGTGCCAGCAGCTTATATGCAGATACGCAGTATTTT.

This chain's CDR3 is CASSIDLPVAEQFF. CDR3 sequence (DNA): TGTGCCAGCAGCATAGACCTCCCTGTTGCTGAGCAGTTCTTC. The chain combines TRBV11-1 with TRBJ2-1; D not resolved. CDR1 and CDR2 (germline): SGHAT, FQDESV (reference sequence). The V and J ends lost 5 bases and 9 bases respectively, with 17 bases between them. CDR3 size: 14 residues.

The V call is TRBV7-9, the J call TRBJ2-3; D is uncertain. Germline values: CDR1 SEHNR, CDR2 FQNEAQ (reference sequence). The CDR3 has 13 residues. Trimming took off 9 bases at V and 5 bases at J, with 15 bases between the two ends. CDR3: CASTRPGLDTQYF. The CDR3 DNA reads as TGTGCCAGTACACGACCCGGTTTAGATACGCAGTATTTT.